These 25 T cell receptor beta chains were all obtained from the same sample, sequenced in a study of OX40 agonist ivuxolimab in advanced cancers. The data were produced by immunoSEQ multiplex PCR, yet TCRdb's version contains in-frame clones alone and is incomplete. The data hold about 99,000 clones, with roughly nine tenths observed a single time. The sequenced sample was CD4+ or CD8+ T cells sorted from blood, obtained in a trial of the OX40 agonist ivuxolimab. The receptors shown here come from an adult with an advanced solid tumor such as melanoma, head and neck, liver or kidney cancer.

The chain uses TRBV6-4 and TRBJ1-2; 7 bases map to TRBD1. The CDR3 has 15 amino acids. Germline trimming cut 5 bases from V and 2 bases from J; bases unmatched to any gene: 8. Germline V gene data show CDR1 as MRHNA and CDR2 as SNTAGT. This CDR3 reads CASSYSGTANYGYTF. CDR3 bases: TGTGCCAGCAGTTACAGTGGGACAGCGAACTATGGCTACACCTTC.

This chain joins TRBV4-1 and TRBJ2-7; D may be TRBD1 or TRBD2 (5 bases each). CDR1 MGHRA and CDR2 YSYEKL come from the germline V gene. The germline V and J ends were trimmed by 4 bases and 7 bases, with 17 bases remaining between them. CDR3 length: 14 residues. As DNA, the CDR3 is TGCGCCAGCAGCCCTCCGGGGACCACCCGGGAGCAGTACTTC. Amino acid sequence: CASSPPGTTREQYF.

The chain is built from TRBV5-4 and TRBJ1-3; no clear D. The CDR3 has 15 residues. Looked up from germline, CDR1 is SGHNT and CDR2 is YYREEE (reference sequence). V was shortened by 0 bases and J by 0 bases, with 7 bases between the two germline ends. For the CDR3, the DNA is TGTGCCAGCAGCTTGGAGGCCAGCTCTGGAAACACCATATATTTT. It codes for CASSLEASSGNTIYF.

The chain uses TRBV13 and TRBJ2-5, with D possibly matching TRBD1 (5 bases). Looked up from germline, CDR1 is PRHDT and CDR2 is FYEKMQ (reference sequence). The germline V and J ends were trimmed by 3 bases and 2 bases, with 7 bases remaining between them. CDR3 length: 13 amino acids. The CDR3 DNA reads as TGTGCCAGCAGCTTCCGACAGCAAGAGACCCAGTACTTC. It is translated as CASSFRQQETQYF.

The CDR3 DNA sequence: TGTGCCAGCAGTTTTGGGGGGACTAGTCTGTCGGATACGCAGTATTTT. It yields the protein CASSFGGTSLSDTQYF. The rearrangement uses TRBV28 and TRBJ2-3, with TRBD2 identical over 8 bases. The J segment lost 6 bases and the V segment lost 3 bases, leaving 11 bases of the junction unmatched. Germline loops: CDR1 MDHEN, CDR2 SYDVKM. The CDR3 extends over 16 amino acids.

This clone was observed a single time. The chain employs TRBV19 and TRBJ1-2; 8 bases are shared with TRBD1. CDR3 length: 13 amino acids. Looked up from germline, CDR1 is LNHDA and CDR2 is SQIVND (reference sequence). After removal of 6 bases from V and 4 bases from J, the junction contained 4 bases not matched to a gene. CDR3 residues: CASRDRGPYGYTF. CDR3 sequence (DNA): TGTGCCAGTAGAGACAGGGGTCCCTATGGCTACACCTTC.

A single count supports this clone. The chain combines TRBV11-2 with TRBJ2-5; D might be TRBD1 (5 bases). Trimming shortened V by 2 bases and J by 2 bases, and 9 bases separated the two germline ends. CDR3 length equals 14 residues. CDR1 is SGHAT, CDR2 FQNNGV, per germline. The CDR3 region has the DNA TGTGCCAGCAGCTTAAGACAGCAACAAGAGACCCAGTACTTC. Encoded protein: CASSLRQQQETQYF. Drawing the rest from reference TRBV11-2 and TRBJ2-5, the complete variable domain is EAGVAQSPRYKIIEKRQSVAFWCNPISGHATLYWYQQILGQGPKLLIQFQNNGVVDDSQLPKDRFSAERLKGVDSTLKIQPAKLEDSAVYLCASSLRQQQETQYFGPGTRLLVL.

This clone has only one observation. The rearrangement uses TRBV4-2 and TRBJ2-7; D perhaps matches TRBD2 (5 bases). There are 13 residues in the CDR3. Germline CDR1 is LGHNA and CDR2 is YNFKEQ. Trimming shortened V by 4 bases and J by 3 bases, and 10 bases separated the two germline ends. CDR3 sequence reads: CASSRLEGYEQYF. The CDR3 bases are TGTGCCAGCAGCCGTCTCGAGGGCTACGAGCAGTACTTC.

The V call is TRBV6-1, the J call TRBJ1-2, with D unresolved. The germline V and J ends were trimmed by 1 base and 4 bases, with 7 bases remaining between them. The CDR3 totals 13 residues. Germline V lookup: CDR1 MNHNS, CDR2 SASEGT. Written as DNA, the CDR3 is TGTGCCAGCAGTGAAGACGGAACCTATGGCTACACCTTC. This encodes CASSEDGTYGYTF.

CDR3 sequence reads: CASTLGGEDEQFF. The CDR3 DNA reads TGTGCCAGCACCCTGGGGGGTGAGGATGAGCAGTTCTTC. The chain has TRBV7-3 and TRBJ2-1; possible D gene TRBD2, 6 bases. V was pared by 7 bases and J by 8 bases, with 15 bases between. Germline assignment: CDR1 SGHTA and CDR2 FQGTGA. This CDR3 is 13 amino acids long.

The CDR3 loop is CASSPPRKKTAANTGELFF. CDR3 DNA: TGTGCCAGCTCCCCCCCCCGTAAAAAGACAGCCGCGAACACCGGGGAGCTGTTTTTT. This chain joins TRBV18 and TRBJ2-2; D may be TRBD1 (5 bases). CDR3 size: 19 residues. Trimming removed 6 bases at V and 0 bases at J, with 23 bases between. CDR1 is KGHSH, CDR2 LQKENI, per germline.

The V call is TRBV19, the J call TRBJ2-2; possible D gene TRBD1, 6 bases. Germline V gene lookup returns CDR1 LNHDA and CDR2 SQIVND (reference sequence). CDR3 length equals 17 residues. Trimming stripped 4 bases from V and 3 bases from J, with 18 bases between. The CDR3 loop reads CASSTPPGQTYTGELFF. CDR3 nucleotide sequence: TGTGCCAGTAGTACCCCTCCCGGACAGACTTACACCGGGGAGCTGTTTTTT.

The chain combines TRBV2 with TRBJ1-5; 7 nucleotides agree with TRBD1. V lost 5 bases and J lost 1; bases outside the gene matches: 5. The CDR3 sequence is 15 residues long. Germline loops: CDR1 SNHLY, CDR2 FYNNEI. CDR3 nucleotides: TGTGCCAGCAGTACACAGGGGATAAGCAATCAGCCCCAGCATTTT. Its translation is CASSTQGISNQPQHF.

The chain employs TRBV4-1 and TRBJ2-7, with D possibly matching TRBD2 (7 bases). V lost 2 bases and J 2 bases, leaving 19 bases between the germline ends. Germline V lookup: CDR1 MGHRA, CDR2 YSYEKL. This CDR3 is built from 17 residues. For the CDR3, the DNA is TGCGCCAGCAGCCAACCTCCCGGGGGGACATACGCCTACGAGCAGTACTTC. It yields the protein CASSQPPGGTYAYEQYF.

This clone occurred once. The chain couples TRBV5-1 to TRBJ2-7; 7 bases are shared with TRBD1. The CDR3 has 15 amino acids. V lost 4 bases to trimming and J lost 2 bases; unmatched junction nucleotides: 9. Looked up from germline, CDR1 is SGHRS and CDR2 is YFSETQ. The CDR3 DNA reads as TGCGCCAGCAGCCCATCCGGGACAGAAACCTACGAGCAGTACTTC. Translation gives CASSPSGTETYEQYF.

The V and J genes are TRBV5-1 and TRBJ2-2; 10 bases agree with TRBD2. The CDR3 extends over 20 amino acids. V dropped 5 bases and J dropped 0; count of bases not matched to a gene: 16. The V gene's germline CDR1 is SGHRS and CDR2 YFSETQ. CDR3: CASRSLPGLARTANTGELFF. The DNA of the CDR3 is TGCGCCAGCAGGAGTCTGCCGGGACTAGCGCGTACGGCGAACACCGGGGAGCTGTTTTTT.

V usage is TRBV4-2 and J usage is TRBJ2-3; 9 bases are shared with TRBD2. This CDR3 has 15 amino acids. V shed 0 bases and J 11 bases; nucleotides not matched to a gene: 9. The V gene's germline CDR1 is LGHNA and CDR2 YNFKEQ. The CDR3 DNA follows: TGTGCCAGCAGCCAAGATCGACAGTCAGCGGGGGGGCAGTATTTT. Its translation is CASSQDRQSAGGQYF.

J is TRBJ2-7 and V is TRBV27; D perhaps matches TRBD2 (5 bases). This CDR3 spans 13 amino acids. CDR1 is MNHEY and CDR2 is SMNVEV in the germline V gene (reference sequence). Deletions cut 2 bases from V and 8 bases from J, with 13 bases between. Written as DNA, the CDR3 is TGTGCCAGCAGTTTAGTCGCCGCCGGGAAGCAGTACTTC. Translation gives CASSLVAAGKQYF.

The chain links TRBV18 to TRBJ2-5, with 8 bases lining up with TRBD1. There are 18 residues in the CDR3. CDR1 is KGHSH, CDR2 LQKENI, per germline. The junction had 14 bases not matched to a gene; V was cut back by 3 bases and J by 2 bases. CDR3: CASSPLRTGPVPQETQYF. The CDR3 bases are TGTGCCAGCTCACCCCTCCGGACAGGGCCTGTTCCTCAAGAGACCCAGTACTTC.

This clone was seen a handful of times. This chain joins TRBV30 and TRBJ1-5; D gene unclear. Trimming left V 2 bases short and J 1 base short, with 6 bases between. The CDR3 length is 13 residues. The germline gives CDR1 GTSNPN, CDR2 SVGIG (reference sequence). DNA of the CDR3: TGTGCCTGGAGTTTGGGGAGCAATCAGCCCCAGCATTTT. This gives the protein CAWSLGSNQPQHF. Supplemented by reference TRBV30 and TRBJ1-5, the full variable domain reads SQTIHQWPATLVQPVGSPLSLECTVEGTSNPNLYWYRQAAGRGLQLLFYSVGIGQISSEVPQNLSASRPQDRQFILSSKKLLLSDSGFYLCAWSLGSNQPQHFGDGTRLSIL.

This clone has just one count. CDR3 residues: CASSSTRYEQYF. The CDR3 DNA sequence: TGTGCCAGCAGTTCCACTAGGTACGAGCAGTACTTC. The rearrangement links TRBV6-5 to TRBJ2-7, with D possibly TRBD2 on 5 matching bases. The V gene lost 4 bases and the J gene lost 4 bases, with 8 bases spanning the gap. The CDR3 is 12 residues long. Germline assignment: CDR1 MNHEY and CDR2 SVGAGI.

The gene calls are TRBV4-2 and TRBJ2-3; the match to TRBD2 covers 8 bases. V gave up 3 bases and J gave up 1 base; unmatched junction bases: 9. CDR1 LGHNA and CDR2 YNFKEQ come from the germline V gene. The CDR3 runs to 17 residues. CDR3 in DNA: TGTGCCAGCAGCCAGACCCCGGGGGGGCGCCGCACAGATACGCAGTATTTT. Its protein is CASSQTPGGRRTDTQYF.

The chain couples TRBV5-1 to TRBJ2-2; a possible D gene is TRBD2 (5 bases). The V gene lost 2 bases and the J gene lost 1 base, with 9 bases spanning the gap. This CDR3 is built from 15 residues. Germline V gene lookup returns CDR1 SGHRS and CDR2 YFSETQ. The CDR3 here is CASSFNGMNTGELFF. CDR3 sequence (DNA): TGCGCCAGCAGCTTCAACGGGATGAACACCGGGGAGCTGTTTTTT.

This clone was seen a single time. The chain joins TRBV5-4 to TRBJ2-3; 13 bases line up with TRBD2. After removal of 4 bases from V and 6 bases from J, the junction contained 11 bases not matched to a gene. This CDR3 comprises 17 residues. Per germline, CDR1 SGHNT and CDR2 YYREEE (reference sequence). CDR3: CASSDGTSGTRGDTQYF. Written as DNA, the CDR3 is TGTGCCAGCAGCGACGGGACTAGCGGGACGAGGGGGGATACGCAGTATTTT.

In this sample, this clone turned up once. The genes are TRBV7-3 and TRBJ2-3; 8 bases fit TRBD2. The germline CDR1 and CDR2 sequences are SGHTA and FQGTGA. After removal of 4 bases from V and 2 bases from J, the junction contained 8 bases not matched to a gene. The CDR3 spans 16 residues. CDR3 in DNA: TGTGCCAGCAGCTCCGGGATAGCGGGGATCACAGATACGCAGTATTTT. This translates into CASSSGIAGITDTQYF.